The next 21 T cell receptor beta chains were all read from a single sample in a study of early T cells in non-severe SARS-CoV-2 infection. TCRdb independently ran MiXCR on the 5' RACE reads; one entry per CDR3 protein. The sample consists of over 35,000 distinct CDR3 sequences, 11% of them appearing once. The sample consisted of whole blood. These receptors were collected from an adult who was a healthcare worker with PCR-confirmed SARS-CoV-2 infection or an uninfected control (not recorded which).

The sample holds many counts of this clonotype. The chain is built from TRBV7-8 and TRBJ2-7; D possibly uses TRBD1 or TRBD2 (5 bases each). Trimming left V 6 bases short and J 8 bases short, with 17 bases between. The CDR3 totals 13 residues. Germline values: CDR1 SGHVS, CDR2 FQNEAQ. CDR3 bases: TGTGCCAGCAGTCAGCCCGGGGCAATTCAGCAGTACTTC. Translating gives CASSQPGAIQQYF.

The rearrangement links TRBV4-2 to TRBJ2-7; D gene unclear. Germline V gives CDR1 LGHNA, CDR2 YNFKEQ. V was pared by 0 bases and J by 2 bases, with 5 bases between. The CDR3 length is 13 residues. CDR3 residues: CASSQDWAYEQYF. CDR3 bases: TGTGCCAGCAGCCAAGATTGGGCCTACGAGCAGTACTTC.

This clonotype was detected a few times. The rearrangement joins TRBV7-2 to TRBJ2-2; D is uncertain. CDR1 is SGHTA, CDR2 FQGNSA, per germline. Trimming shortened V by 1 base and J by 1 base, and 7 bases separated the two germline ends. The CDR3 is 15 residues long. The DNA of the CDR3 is TGTGCCAGCAGCTTAGTGGGTTTGAACACCGGGGAGCTGTTTTTT. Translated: CASSLVGLNTGELFF.

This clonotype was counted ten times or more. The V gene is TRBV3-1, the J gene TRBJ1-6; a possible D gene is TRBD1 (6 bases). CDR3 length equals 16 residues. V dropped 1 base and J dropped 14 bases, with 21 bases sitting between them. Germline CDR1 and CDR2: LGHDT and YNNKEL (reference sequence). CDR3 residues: CASSQATGTNVRALHF. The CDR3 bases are TGTGCCAGCAGCCAAGCTACCGGGACAAACGTACGGGCCCTCCACTTT.

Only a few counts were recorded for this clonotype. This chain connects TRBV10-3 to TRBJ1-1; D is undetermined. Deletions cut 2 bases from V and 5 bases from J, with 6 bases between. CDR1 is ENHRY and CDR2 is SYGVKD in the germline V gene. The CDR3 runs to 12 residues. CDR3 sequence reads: CAISEGETEAFF. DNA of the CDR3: TGTGCCATCAGTGAGGGGGAGACTGAAGCTTTCTTT.

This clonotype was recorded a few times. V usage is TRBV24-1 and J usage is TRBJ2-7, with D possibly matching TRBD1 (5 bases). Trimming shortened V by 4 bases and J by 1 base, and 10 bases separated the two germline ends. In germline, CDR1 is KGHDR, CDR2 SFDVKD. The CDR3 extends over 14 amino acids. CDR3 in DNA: TGTGCCACCAGTGACGTGACAGCATCCTACGAGCAGTACTTC. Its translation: CATSDVTASYEQYF.

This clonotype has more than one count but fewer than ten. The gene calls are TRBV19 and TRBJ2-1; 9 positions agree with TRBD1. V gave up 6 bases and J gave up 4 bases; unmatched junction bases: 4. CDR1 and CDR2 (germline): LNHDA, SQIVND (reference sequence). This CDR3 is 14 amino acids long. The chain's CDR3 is CASSRTGAYNEQFF. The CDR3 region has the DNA TGTGCCAGTAGCCGGACAGGGGCATACAATGAGCAGTTCTTC.

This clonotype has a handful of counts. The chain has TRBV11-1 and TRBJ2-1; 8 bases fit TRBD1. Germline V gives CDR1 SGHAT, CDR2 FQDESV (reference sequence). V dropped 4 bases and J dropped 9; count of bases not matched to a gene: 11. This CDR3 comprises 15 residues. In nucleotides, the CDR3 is TGTGCCAGCAGCTCAATCGTCCAGGGGGCTATTGAGCAGTTCTTC. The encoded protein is CASSSIVQGAIEQFF.

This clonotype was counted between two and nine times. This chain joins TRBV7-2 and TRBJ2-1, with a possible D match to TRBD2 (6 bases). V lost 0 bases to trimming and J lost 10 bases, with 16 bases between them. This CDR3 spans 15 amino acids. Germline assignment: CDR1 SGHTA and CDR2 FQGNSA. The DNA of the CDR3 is TGTGCCAGCAGCTTAGCGTGGGGGACTCAATACGAGCAGTTCTTC. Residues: CASSLAWGTQYEQFF.

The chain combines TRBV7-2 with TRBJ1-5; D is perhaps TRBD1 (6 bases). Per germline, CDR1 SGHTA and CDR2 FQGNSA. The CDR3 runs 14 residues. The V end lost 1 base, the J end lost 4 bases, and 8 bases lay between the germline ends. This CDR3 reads CASSLVRGNQPQHF. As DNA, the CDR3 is TGTGCCAGCAGCTTAGTCAGGGGTAATCAGCCCCAGCATTTT.

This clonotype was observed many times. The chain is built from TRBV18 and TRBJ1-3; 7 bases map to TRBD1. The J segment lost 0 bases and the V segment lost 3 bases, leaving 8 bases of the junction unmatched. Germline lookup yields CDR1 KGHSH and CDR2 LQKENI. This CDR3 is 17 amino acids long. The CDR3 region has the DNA TGTGCCAGCTCACCCCTCGGACAGGAAAGCTCTGGAAACACCATATATTTT. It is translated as CASSPLGQESSGNTIYF.

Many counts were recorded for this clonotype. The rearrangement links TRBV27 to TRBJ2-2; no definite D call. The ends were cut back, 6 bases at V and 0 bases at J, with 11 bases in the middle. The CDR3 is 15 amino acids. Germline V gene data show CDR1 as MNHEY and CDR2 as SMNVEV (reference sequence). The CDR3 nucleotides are TGTGCCAGCAGCCAAAACGGGCCGAACACCGGGGAGCTGTTTTTT. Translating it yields CASSQNGPNTGELFF.

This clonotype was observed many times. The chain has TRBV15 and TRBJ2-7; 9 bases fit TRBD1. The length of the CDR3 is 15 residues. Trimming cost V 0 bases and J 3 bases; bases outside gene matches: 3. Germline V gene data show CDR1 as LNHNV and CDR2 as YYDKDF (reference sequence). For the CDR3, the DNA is TGTGCCACCAGCAGAGACCCGACAGGGGGCTACGAGCAGTACTTC. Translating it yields CATSRDPTGGYEQYF.

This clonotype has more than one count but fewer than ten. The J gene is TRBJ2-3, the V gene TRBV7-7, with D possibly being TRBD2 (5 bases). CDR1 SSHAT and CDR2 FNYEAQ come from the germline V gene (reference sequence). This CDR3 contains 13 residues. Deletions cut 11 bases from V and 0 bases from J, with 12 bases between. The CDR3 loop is CAVGGESTDTQYF. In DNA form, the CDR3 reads TGTGCCGTTGGTGGGGAGAGCACAGATACGCAGTATTTT.

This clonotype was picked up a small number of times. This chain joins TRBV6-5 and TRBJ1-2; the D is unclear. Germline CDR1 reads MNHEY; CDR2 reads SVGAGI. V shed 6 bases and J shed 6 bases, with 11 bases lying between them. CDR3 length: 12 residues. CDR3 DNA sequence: TGTGCCAGCAGAAAAGGGTCCCATGGCTACACCTTC. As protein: CASRKGSHGYTF.

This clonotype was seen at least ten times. CDR3 nucleotide sequence: TGTGCCAGCAGCTTGTCTTCTGGGACAGGCGAAACTTCTAACTATGGCTACACCTTC. It is translated as CASSLSSGTGETSNYGYTF. This chain uses TRBV5-5 with TRBJ1-2; 8 bases fit TRBD1. Trimming at V came to 1 base and at J to 0 bases, leaving 14 bases not matched to a gene. There are 19 residues in the CDR3. Germline-derived CDR1 and CDR2 are SGHKS and YYEKEE (reference sequence).

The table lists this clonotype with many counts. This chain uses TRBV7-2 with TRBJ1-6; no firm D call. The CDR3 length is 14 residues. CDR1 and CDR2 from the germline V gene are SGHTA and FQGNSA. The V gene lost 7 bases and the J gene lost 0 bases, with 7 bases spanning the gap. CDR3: CASTASSYNSPLHF. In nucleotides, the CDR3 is TGTGCCAGCACCGCCAGCTCCTATAATTCACCCCTCCACTTT.

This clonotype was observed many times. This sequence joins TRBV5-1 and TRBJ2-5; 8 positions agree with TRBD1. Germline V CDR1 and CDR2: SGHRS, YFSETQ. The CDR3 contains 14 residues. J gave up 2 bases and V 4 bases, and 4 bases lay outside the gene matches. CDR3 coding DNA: TGCGCCAGCAGCGTAGGACAGGGACAAGAGACCCAGTACTTC. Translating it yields CASSVGQGQETQYF.

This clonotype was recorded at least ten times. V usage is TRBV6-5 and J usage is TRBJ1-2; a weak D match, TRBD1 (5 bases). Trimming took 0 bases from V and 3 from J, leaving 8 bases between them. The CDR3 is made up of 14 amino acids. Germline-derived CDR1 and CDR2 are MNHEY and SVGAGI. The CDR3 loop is CASSYSARDYGYTF. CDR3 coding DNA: TGTGCCAGCAGTTACTCCGCCAGGGACTATGGCTACACCTTC.

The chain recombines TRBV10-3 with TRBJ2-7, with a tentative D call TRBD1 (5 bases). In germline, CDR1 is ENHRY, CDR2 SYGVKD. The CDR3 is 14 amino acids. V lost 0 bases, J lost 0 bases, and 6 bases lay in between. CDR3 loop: CAISESTVSYEQYF. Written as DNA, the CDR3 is TGTGCCATCAGTGAGTCGACAGTCTCCTACGAGCAGTACTTC.

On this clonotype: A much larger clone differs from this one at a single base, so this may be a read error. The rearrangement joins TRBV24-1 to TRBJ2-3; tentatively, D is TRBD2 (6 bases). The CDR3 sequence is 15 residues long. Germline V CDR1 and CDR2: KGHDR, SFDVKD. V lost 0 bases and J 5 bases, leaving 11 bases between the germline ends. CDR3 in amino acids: CATSDLGRGIDTQYF. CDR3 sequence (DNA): TGTGCCACCAGTGATTTGGGTCGGGGGATAGATACGCAGTATTTT.